These 12 T cell receptor beta chains share one sample of origin, sequenced in a study of a mutant IDH1 vaccine in newly diagnosed glioma. Using immunoSEQ multiplex PCR, the repertoire was profiled, and TCRdb retains in-frame clones only, with some absent. This sample carries approximately 30,000 clones, roughly 80% of them seen once, and the ten largest clones take 17%. These receptors' antigens are unknown. Time point described: week 23, last vaccination. One vaccine dose held 300 ug of mutant IDH1 20-mer peptide and came with topical imiquimod. This specimen consisted of PBMCs, obtained from a glioma patient whose treatment included an IDH1 peptide vaccine. Receptors originate from a woman in her 30s with glioma.

The rearrangement joins TRBV9 to TRBJ1-1, with a weak D call TRBD1 (5 bases). The CDR3 runs to 13 residues. With 0 bases removed from V and 8 bases from J, the gap between germline ends came to 11 bases. The germline V gene encodes CDR1 SGDLS and CDR2 YYNGEE. The CDR3 region is CASSVGTRSEAFF. CDR3 sequence (DNA): TGTGCCAGCAGCGTAGGGACAAGGAGCGAAGCTTTCTTT.

This chain links TRBV4-2 with TRBJ1-1, with 8 bases matching TRBD1. Germline V gives CDR1 LGHNA, CDR2 YNFKEQ. The length of the CDR3 is 16 residues. The V segment lost 4 bases and the J segment 4 bases; nucleotides outside the gene matches: 11. CDR3 nucleotides: TGTGCCAGCAGCCCTTCTACAGGGGGAGTGGGCACTGAAGCTTTCTTT. Protein sequence: CASSPSTGGVGTEAFF.

V and J are TRBV7-2 and TRBJ1-2, with 7 bases identical to TRBD1. This CDR3 contains 14 residues. CDR1 is SGHTA, CDR2 FQGNSA, per germline. V lost 7 bases, J lost 4 bases, and 9 bases stayed unmatched. The CDR3 DNA follows: TGTGCCAGCATTGGGGACAGAGCTTCCTATGGCTACACCTTC. Amino acids: CASIGDRASYGYTF.

This chain joins TRBV20-1 and TRBJ1-1, with unresolved D. V was shortened by 3 bases and J by 4 bases, with 6 bases between the two germline ends. This CDR3 region has 11 residues. Germline V gene lookup returns CDR1 DFQATT and CDR2 SNEGSKA (reference sequence). The CDR3 nucleotides read TGCAGTGCTAGTATGGGCACTGAAGCTTTCTTT. Its translation: CSASMGTEAFF.

This chain uses TRBV5-6 with TRBJ1-5, with 9 positions matching TRBD1. The CDR3 has 16 amino acids. Trimming at V came to 2 bases and at J to 8 bases, leaving 11 bases not matched to a gene. Germline lookup yields CDR1 SGHDT and CDR2 YYEEEE. CDR3 sequence reads: CASSFRGTGRIEPQHF. The CDR3 coding sequence is TGTGCCAGCAGCTTTCGGGGGACAGGGCGAATCGAGCCCCAGCATTTT.

This clone was observed once. The CDR3 DNA follows: TGCGCCAGCAGCCGAGGGACTAGCGGGGTAGTACGGGCTGAGCAGTTCTTC. It specifies CASSRGTSGVVRAEQFF. The J gene is TRBJ2-1, the V gene TRBV5-1; 13 positions match TRBD2. The junction had 13 bases not matched to a gene; V was cut back by 4 bases and J by 9 bases. The CDR3 covers 17 residues. The V gene's germline CDR1 is SGHRS and CDR2 YFSETQ.

The chain combines TRBV30 with TRBJ1-3; D gene unclear. This CDR3 is built from 14 residues. The V and J ends lost 1 base and 2 bases respectively, with 9 bases between them. CDR1 is GTSNPN and CDR2 is SVGIG in the germline V gene (reference sequence). The CDR3 is CAWSEALTGNTIYF. The CDR3 DNA is TGTGCCTGGAGTGAGGCACTCACTGGAAACACCATATATTTT.

The chain combines TRBV1 with TRBJ2-2; TRBD2 is the table's D call and was not checked against the DNA. TRBV1 is noted as a pseudogene. The CDR3 sequence is 20 residues long. The CDR3: CTSSQDKGGRLAGYTGELFF. CDR3 DNA sequence: TGCACCAGCAGCCAAGATAAGGGTGGGAGACTAGCGGGGTACACCGGGGAGCTGTTTTTT.

DNA for the CDR3: TGTGCCAGCTCTCGAGCGGGGGGATCCTACGAGCAGTACTTC. Translating gives CASSRAGGSYEQYF. The rearrangement links TRBV6-5 to TRBJ2-7, with 9 bases that match TRBD2. Germline loops: CDR1 MNHEY, CDR2 SVGAGI. CDR3 length equals 14 residues. V gave up 8 bases and J gave up 1 base; unmatched junction bases: 6.

The chain couples TRBV18 to TRBJ2-3; TRBD1 aligns across 7 bases. Germline-derived CDR1 and CDR2 are KGHSH and LQKENI. CDR3 size: 15 residues. V was pared by 1 base and J by 3 bases, with 4 bases of the junction left unmatched. The CDR3 DNA sequence: TGTGCCAGCTCACCACAGGAGACAGGGACAGATACGCAGTATTTT. Its translation: CASSPQETGTDTQYF. Drawing the rest from reference TRBV18 and TRBJ2-3, the complete variable domain is NAGVMQNPRHLVRRRGQEARLRCSPMKGHSHVYWYRQLPEEGLKFMVYLQKENIIDESGMPKERFSAEFPKEGPSILRIQQVVRGDSAAYFCASSPQETGTDTQYFGPGTRLTVL.

The V and J genes are TRBV7-9 and TRBJ2-4, with D unclear. CDR1 is SEHNR, CDR2 FQNEAQ, per germline (reference sequence). The ends were cut back, 5 bases at V and 5 bases at J, with 4 bases in the middle. The CDR3 runs 11 residues. CDR3 DNA sequence: TGTGCCAGCAGCGTAGAAAACATTCAGTACTTC. It encodes CASSVENIQYF.

V is TRBV5-8 and J is TRBJ1-2, with 7 bases fitting TRBD1. Trimming cost V 0 bases and J 2 bases; bases outside gene matches: 7. Germline V lookup: CDR1 SGHTS, CDR2 YDEGEE. This CDR3 is built from 16 residues. The CDR3 here is CASSLARDRSNYGYTF. The CDR3 nucleotides read TGTGCCAGCAGCTTGGCCAGGGACAGATCGAACTATGGCTACACCTTC.